This T cell receptor (beta chain) comes out of a study of T-cell memory formation after mild COVID-19. Study-wide background: Clustering of TCRs was largely donor specific. Points from the study as a whole: Among CD4+ contracting clones, most were CM and EM, and CD8+ ones EMRA. A subset of responding clones appeared in pre-infection memory, suggesting cross-reactive memory joined.

Per germline, CDR1 LGHNA and CDR2 YNFKEQ. The CDR3 loop spans 18 amino acids. V lost 0 bases to trimming and J lost 4 bases; unmatched junction nucleotides: 14. About this clonotype itself: Its specificity is not known.

The 5'RACE method, run with constant-segment primers, produced TCR alpha and TCR beta cDNA libraries (carrying sample barcodes and UMIs). TCRdb re-called the 5' RACE reads with MiXCR, one entry per CDR3 protein. In the table there are hundreds of thousands of distinct CDR3 sequences, about an eighth of which are singletons. Specimen: PBMCs or a T cell subset sorted from them (not recorded which). The receptor was isolated from a man between 18 and 35 years old who had mild COVID-19 (a few samples of this study predate the infection). Cell type and time point are not known. The chain has TRBV4-2 and TRBJ2-7; TRBD1 matches 8 bases. The CDR3 region has the DNA TGTGCCAGCAGCCAAGAAAGCCCAGGGGGCTCTATCCTTTACGAGCAGTACTTC. Residues: CASSQESPGGSILYEQYF.